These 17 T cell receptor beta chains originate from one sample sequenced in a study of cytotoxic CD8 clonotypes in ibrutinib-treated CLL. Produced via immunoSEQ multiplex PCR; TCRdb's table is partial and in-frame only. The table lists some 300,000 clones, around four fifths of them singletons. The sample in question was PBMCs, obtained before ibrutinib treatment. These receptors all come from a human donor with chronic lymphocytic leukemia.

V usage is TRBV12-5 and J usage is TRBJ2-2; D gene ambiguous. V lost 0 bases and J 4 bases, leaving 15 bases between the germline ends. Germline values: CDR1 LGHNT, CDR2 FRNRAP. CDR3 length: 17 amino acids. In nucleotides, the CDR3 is TGTGCTAGTGGTTTGGTTCGCTGGGATCAGGCCACCGGGGAGCTGTTTTTT. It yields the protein CASGLVRWDQATGELFF.

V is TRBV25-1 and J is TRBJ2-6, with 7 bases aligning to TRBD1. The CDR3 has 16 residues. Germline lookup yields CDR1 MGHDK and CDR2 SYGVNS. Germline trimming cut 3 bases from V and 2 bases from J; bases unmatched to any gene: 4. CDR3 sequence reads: CASSDGTGAGANVLTF. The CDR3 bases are TGTGCCAGCAGTGATGGAACAGGGGCTGGGGCCAACGTCCTGACTTTC.

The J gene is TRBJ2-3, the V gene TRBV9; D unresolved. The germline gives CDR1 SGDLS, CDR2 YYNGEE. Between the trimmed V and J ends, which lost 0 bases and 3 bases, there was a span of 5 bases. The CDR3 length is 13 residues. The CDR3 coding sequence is TGTGCCAGCAGCGTAGACGGAACAGATACGCAGTATTTT. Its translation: CASSVDGTDTQYF.

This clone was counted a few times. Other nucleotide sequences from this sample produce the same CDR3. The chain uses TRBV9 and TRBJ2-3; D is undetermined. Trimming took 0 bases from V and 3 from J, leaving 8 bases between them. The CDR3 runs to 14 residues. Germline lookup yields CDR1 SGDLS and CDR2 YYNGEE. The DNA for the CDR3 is TGTGCCAGCAGCGTAGCTCCAGGTACAGATACGCAGTATTTT. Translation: CASSVAPGTDTQYF.

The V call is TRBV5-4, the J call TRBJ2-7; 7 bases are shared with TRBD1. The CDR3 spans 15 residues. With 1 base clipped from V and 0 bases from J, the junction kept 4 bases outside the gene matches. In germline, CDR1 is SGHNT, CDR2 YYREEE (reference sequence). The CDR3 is CASSLFRDSSYEQYF. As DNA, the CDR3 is TGTGCCAGCAGCTTGTTCCGGGACAGCTCCTACGAGCAGTACTTC.

The CDR3: CASSYSGGSDNEQFF. CDR3 nucleotide sequence: TGTGCCAGCAGTTACTCTGGCGGGTCGGACAATGAGCAGTTCTTC. The rearrangement joins TRBV6-5 to TRBJ2-1; D is possibly TRBD2 (5 bases). Between the trimmed V and J ends, which lost 0 bases and 5 bases, there was a span of 11 bases. The CDR3 contains 15 residues. CDR1 and CDR2 (germline): MNHEY, SVGAGI.

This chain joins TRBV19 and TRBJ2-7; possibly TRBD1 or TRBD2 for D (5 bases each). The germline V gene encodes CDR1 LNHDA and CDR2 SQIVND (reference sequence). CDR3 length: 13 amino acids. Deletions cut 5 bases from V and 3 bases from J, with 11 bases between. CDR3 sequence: CASSLNGGYEQYF. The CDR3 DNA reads TGTGCCAGTAGTCTCAATGGGGGCTACGAGCAGTACTTC.

The CDR3 sequence is CASSPRWQGGEQYF. DNA for the CDR3: TGCGCCAGCAGCCCAAGATGGCAGGGTGGTGAGCAGTACTTC. V gene TRBV4-3 combines with J gene TRBJ2-7, with TRBD1 as a possible D gene (5 bases). The CDR3 runs to 14 residues. Looked up from germline, CDR1 is LGHNA and CDR2 is YSLEER. The V and J ends lost 4 bases and 7 bases respectively, with 17 bases between them.

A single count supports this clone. The CDR3 DNA is TGTGCCAGCAGCGTATTATTAGCGGGAGATGGGGAGCAGTTCTTC. Residues: CASSVLLAGDGEQFF. This chain links TRBV9 with TRBJ2-1; 9 nucleotides match TRBD2. Trimming took 1 base from V and 10 from J; bases not matched to a gene: 9. The germline V gene encodes CDR1 SGDLS and CDR2 YYNGEE. This CDR3 has 15 amino acids.

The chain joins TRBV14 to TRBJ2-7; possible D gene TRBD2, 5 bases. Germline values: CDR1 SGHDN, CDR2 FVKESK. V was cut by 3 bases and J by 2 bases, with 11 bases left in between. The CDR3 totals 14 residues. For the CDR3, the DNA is TGTGCCAGCAGCCATCGGATGGGAGCCTACGAGCAGTACTTC. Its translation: CASSHRMGAYEQYF.

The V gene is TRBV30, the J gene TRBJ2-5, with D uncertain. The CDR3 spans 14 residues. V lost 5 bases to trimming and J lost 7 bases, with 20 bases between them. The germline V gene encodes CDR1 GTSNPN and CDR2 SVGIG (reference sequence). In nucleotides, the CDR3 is TGTGCCTGGGCTATCAGTGGGCATGGTGGGACCCAGTACTTC. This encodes CAWAISGHGGTQYF.

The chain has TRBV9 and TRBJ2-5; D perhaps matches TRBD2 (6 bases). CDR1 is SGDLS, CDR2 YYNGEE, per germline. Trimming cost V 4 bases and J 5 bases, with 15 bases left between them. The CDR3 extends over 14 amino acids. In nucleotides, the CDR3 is TGTGCCAGCAGCCTTGCGGAGGGGAAGGAGACCCAGTACTTC. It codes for CASSLAEGKETQYF.

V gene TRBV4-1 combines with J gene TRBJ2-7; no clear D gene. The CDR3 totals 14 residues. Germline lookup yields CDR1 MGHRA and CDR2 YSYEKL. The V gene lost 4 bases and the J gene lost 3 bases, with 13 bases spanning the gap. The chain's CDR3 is CASSLSGKDYEQYF. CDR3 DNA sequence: TGCGCCAGCAGCCTTTCCGGTAAGGACTACGAGCAGTACTTC.

In nucleotides, the CDR3 is TGTGCCAGCACCACCCCGGATGGTATAGCGGGAAACTACGAGCAGTACTTC. Its protein product is CASTTPDGIAGNYEQYF. The J gene is TRBJ2-7, the V gene TRBV11-2; 8 positions match TRBD2. This CDR3 comprises 17 residues. Germline V gene lookup returns CDR1 SGHAT and CDR2 FQNNGV. V lost 7 bases to trimming and J lost 3 bases; unmatched junction nucleotides: 17.

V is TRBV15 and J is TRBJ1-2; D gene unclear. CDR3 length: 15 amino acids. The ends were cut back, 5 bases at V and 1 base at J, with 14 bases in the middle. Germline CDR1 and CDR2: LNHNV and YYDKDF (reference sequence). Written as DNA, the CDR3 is TGTGCCACCAGCCTCGAGATTGTAGATAACTATGGCTACACCTTC. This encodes CATSLEIVDNYGYTF. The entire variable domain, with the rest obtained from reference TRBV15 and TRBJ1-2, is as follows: DAMVIQNPRYQVTQFGKPVTLSCSQTLNHNVMYWYQQKSSQAPKLLFHYYDKDFNNEADTPDNFQSRRPNTSFCFLDIRSPGLGDTAMYLCATSLEIVDNYGYTFGSGTRLTVV.

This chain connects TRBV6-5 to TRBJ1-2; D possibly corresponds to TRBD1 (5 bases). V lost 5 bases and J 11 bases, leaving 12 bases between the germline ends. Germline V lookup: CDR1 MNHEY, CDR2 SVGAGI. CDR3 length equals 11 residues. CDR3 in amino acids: CASSPRVRYTF. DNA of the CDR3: TGTGCCAGCAGTCCCAGGGTTCGGTACACCTTC.

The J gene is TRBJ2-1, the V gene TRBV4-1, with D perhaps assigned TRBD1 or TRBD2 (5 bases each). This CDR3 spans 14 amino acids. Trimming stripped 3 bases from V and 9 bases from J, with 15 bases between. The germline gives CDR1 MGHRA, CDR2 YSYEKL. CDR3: CASSQVWGKGEQFF. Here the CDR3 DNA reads TGCGCCAGCAGCCAGGTTTGGGGGAAGGGTGAGCAGTTCTTC.